The T cell receptor (beta chain) under discussion was sequenced for a study of shared clonotypes between healthy human individuals. Study-level points and caveats: Generally, estimated richness proved larger in naive subsets than it did in memory subsets. It was only blood that was sampled, and tissue repertoires likely differ.

Some clones are missing from TCRdb's copy, which holds only in-frame ones; the method was immunoSEQ multiplex PCR. The table lists roughly 1,800,000 clones, approximately 94% of them singletons. Naive CD8 cells were CD45RO-negative, positively selected for CCR7, excluding terminally differentiated effector memory CD45RA+ cells. Every donor, a Caucasian adult, lived in Nashville, Tennessee. The V end lost 5 bases, the J end lost 6 bases, and 23 bases lay between the germline ends. The germline CDR1 and CDR2 sequences are SEHNR and FQNEAQ (reference sequence). The CDR3 totals 16 residues. In the case of this clone: Antigen specificity is unknown.

The chain is built from TRBV7-9 and TRBJ2-7; TRBD2 is a possible D gene (5 bases). The TCR was taken from a young man in good health. Source material: naive CD8+ T cells sorted from blood. The CDR3: CASSPGGSRGRAEQYF. CDR3 bases: TGTGCCAGCAGCCCGGGCGGGTCACGGGGTCGAGCCGAGCAGTACTTC.